This TCR beta chain was recovered during a study of shared clonotypes between healthy human individuals. General study results and limits: Incompleteness in sorted-subset sequencing, despite large depth, was shown by rarefaction. The four-donor shared clonotypes exceeded non-shared clonotypes in generation probability, with non-shared ones scoring lower. Researchers sampled blood only, noting tissue repertoires likely differ.

Terminally differentiated effector memory CD45RA+ cells were left out of the naive CD8 fraction, which was CD45RO-negative and positively selected for CCR7. On this clone: Antigen specificity is unknown.

Germline-derived CDR1 and CDR2 are MNHEY and SVGAGI. J was trimmed by 9 bases and V by 2 bases; bases with no gene match: 2. The CDR3 totals 14 residues. As originally analysed: From ImmunoSEQ came sequences covering only the junction and carrying no quality scores, so filtering differed. Assay: immunoSEQ multiplex PCR; the TCRdb copy retains only in-frame clones and omits some. For V, J and clone size, that table is used; D and trimming come from the DNA. Of hundreds of thousands of clones detected, around 96% appear once; the ten largest clones hold about 0.11%. Source material: naive CD8+ T cells sorted from blood. This TCR was sampled from a woman aged 30 to 39 in good health. The chain combines TRBV6-5 with TRBJ2-1, with TRBD2 matching 12 bases. The CDR3 nucleotides are TGTGCCAGCAGTTACGGACTAGCGGGGTCTGAGCAGTTCTTC. Translating gives CASSYGLAGSEQFF.